Below are 5 T cell receptor beta chains sequenced from a single sample in a study of T cells in Graves' hyperthyroidism and ophthalmopathy. The CDR3 regions of TCR beta were amplified from RNA transcripts. Carried out on the TCR CDR3, a first-round RT-PCR used the HTBI primer set. TCRdb reprocessed the multiplex PCR reads via MiXCR and lists one record per CDR3 protein. Of about 290,000 distinct CDR3 sequences listed, less than 15% are singletons. What was sequenced was blood. The source is a woman aged 25-40 years with Graves' hyperthyroidism that later progressed to Graves' ophthalmopathy.

This clonotype appeared many times. The chain links TRBV29-1 to TRBJ2-2; D possibly matches TRBD1 or TRBD2 (5 bases each). Germline assignment: CDR1 SQVTM and CDR2 ANQGSEA. The CDR3 contains 12 residues. V was trimmed by 7 bases and J by 7 bases, leaving 13 bases between them. CDR3 nucleotide sequence: TGCAGCGGAGTCCGGGACCGCGGGGAGCTGTTTTTT. Its translation is CSGVRDRGELFF.

This clonotype was counted at least ten times. The rearrangement links TRBV7-3 to TRBJ1-1; unclear D gene. The CDR3 is 15 residues long. In germline, CDR1 is SGHTA, CDR2 FQGTGA. Trimming took 5 bases from V and 3 from J, leaving 16 bases between them. CDR3 in amino acids: CASSPDRGRHTEAFF. The CDR3 DNA sequence: TGTGCCAGCAGCCCCGACCGCGGACGCCACACTGAAGCTTTCTTT.

This clonotype occurred once. This may come from a read error, since a much larger clone is one base off. CDR3 protein: CASSVADGDVDEQYF. The CDR3 DNA reads as TGTGCCAGCAGCGTCGCCGACGGGGACGTCGACGAGCAGTACTTC. The chain carries TRBV9 and TRBJ2-7; D tentatively reads TRBD1 or TRBD2 (5 bases each). The CDR3 is made up of 15 amino acids. The V and J ends lost 2 bases and 5 bases respectively, with 17 bases between them. CDR1 and CDR2 from the germline V gene are SGDLS and YYNGEE. Supplemented by reference TRBV9 and TRBJ2-7, the full variable domain reads DSGVTQTPKHLITATGQRVTLRCSPRSGDLSVYWYQQSLDQGLQFLIQYYNGEERAKGNILERFSAQQFPDLHSELNLSSLELGDSALYFCASSVADGDVDEQYFGPGTRLTVT.

This clonotype has a count of ten or more. The V and J genes are TRBV30 and TRBJ1-2; D is unresolved. The germline V and J ends were trimmed by 0 bases and 8 bases, with 10 bases remaining between them. CDR1 GTSNPN and CDR2 SVGIG come from the germline V gene (reference sequence). This CDR3 is built from 12 residues. This chain's CDR3 is CAWSVHRRGYTF. CDR3 nucleotides: TGTGCCTGGAGTGTACATCGACGGGGCTACACCTTC.

Note on this clonotype: A much larger clonotype is one base distant, so this may be a read error. V and J are TRBV7-3 and TRBJ2-7, with D possibly called TRBD1 or TRBD2 (5 bases each). Germline-derived CDR1 and CDR2 are SGHTA and FQGTGA. CDR3 length: 13 amino acids. The CDR3 nucleotides are TGTGCCAGCAGCTTAGATGGGGGAGACGAGCAGCACTTC. Translating gives CASSLDGGDEQHF.